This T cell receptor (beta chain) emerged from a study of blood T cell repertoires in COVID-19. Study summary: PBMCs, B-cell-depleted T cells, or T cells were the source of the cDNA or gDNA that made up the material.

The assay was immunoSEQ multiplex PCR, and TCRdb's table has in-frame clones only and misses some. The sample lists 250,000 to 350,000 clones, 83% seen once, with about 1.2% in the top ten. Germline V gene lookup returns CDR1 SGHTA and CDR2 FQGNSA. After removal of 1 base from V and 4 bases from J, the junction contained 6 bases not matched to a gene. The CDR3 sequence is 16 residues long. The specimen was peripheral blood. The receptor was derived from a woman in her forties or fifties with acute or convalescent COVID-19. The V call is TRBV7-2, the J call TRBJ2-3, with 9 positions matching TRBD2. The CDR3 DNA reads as TGTGCCAGCAGCTTAGTGGGGAGCGGGAGGTCAGATACGCAGTATTTT. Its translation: CASSLVGSGRSDTQYF.